The source of this TCR beta chain is a study of blood T cell repertoires in COVID-19 (dated by TCRdb to about 2020). Background on the whole study: Samples covering the acute and convalescent phases of COVID-19 were provided by collaborators in the United States, Italy and Spain. The material from the prospective study consisted of cDNA or gDNA derived from T cells, B-cell-depleted T cells, or PBMCs. Deeply sampled blood TCRbeta repertoires from subjects exposed to, actively infected with, or recovered from COVID-19 were included in the dataset. The repertoires were made available in a free public database intended to serve as a resource for research on the immune response to SARS-CoV-2. Samples were obtained from the ongoing ImmuneRACE study (first 160 participants) and from 1,254 subjects provided by 6 global collaborators. Nearly every sample came with metadata listing a de-identified subject ID, COVID-19 status, age in years and sex. HLA class I and class II types, where available, came from metadata supplied by the sample provider rather than from assay-based typing. The study at large found these results: The quantity of clinical and demographic metadata differed by source and by participant and was supplied without curation.

Note on this clone: No antigen is known for it. It has no much larger one-base neighbor in the sample; base qualities were not kept.

Cut back by 7 bases and 4 bases, the V and J ends lie 11 bases apart. The CDR3 holds 13 amino acids from the cysteine to the phenylalanine. CDR3 DNA only is kept here, 39 bases in frame from base 1. Per the germline V gene (reference sequence), LGHDT is the CDR1 and YNNKEL is the CDR2. The immunoSEQ Assay, a bias-controlled multiplex PCR, was used to amplify TCRbeta CDR3 regions from genomic DNA. In the source study's methods: Within the assay, amplification of reference gene primers was used to estimate how many nucleated cells each sample contained. To quantify the absolute abundance of each unique TCRbeta CDR3 rearrangement, sequence reads were collapsed and filtered. For each sample, productive Simpson clonality was calculated by taking the square root of Simpson's diversity index across productive rearrangements. TCRdb stores this immuneACCESS table with in-frame sequences only. Part of the clones is absent; in the studies checked, under half of the shortfall reflects unresolved V genes, and no reason is known for the rest. V and J calls and clone size follow that table, whereas D and trimming were derived from the DNA. This sample is represented by 150,000 to 190,000 clones; approximately 80% of them were singletons. About 4% of the sample is taken by the ten largest.

Whole blood was collected in K2EDTA tubes by collaborating institutions according to the institutions' own protocols. For TCRbeta analysis, collaborators shipped samples as frozen whole blood, isolated PBMCs, or DNA extracted from either of those sample types. The TCR comes from a woman of 80 years or more with acute or convalescent COVID-19. Material: peripheral blood. The receptor chain draws on TRBV3-1 (or the pseudogene TRBV3-2) and TRBJ1-3; the best D guess is TRBD1, with 6 bases matching. The DNA sequence follows: TGTGCCAGCAAGAAGGGGGAAGGAAACACCATATATTTT. Its product reads: CASKKGEGNTIYF.